Each of the 5 T cell receptor beta chains below was sequenced from the same sample in a study of cytomegalovirus exposure and HLA in healthy donors. Clones were read by immunoSEQ multiplex PCR, and TCRdb kept only the in-frame ones, dropping some. Of roughly 73,000 clones in the sample, around 95% were seen once. Sequenced sample: PBMCs. The receptors here all came from a man between 18 and 35 years old in good health and CMV-seronegative.

J is TRBJ2-1 and V is TRBV19; 8 bases line up with TRBD1. V trimming: 6 bases; J trimming: 1 base; junction bases outside the gene matches: 8. The CDR3 runs to 16 residues. The V gene's germline CDR1 is LNHDA and CDR2 SQIVND (reference sequence). CDR3 region: CASRSDRGLSYNEQFF. CDR3 coding DNA: TGTGCCAGTAGGAGCGACAGGGGTTTATCCTACAATGAGCAGTTCTTC.

The CDR3 DNA sequence: TGTGCCAGCAGCTTAGACGGGACAGGGTGGGCTTTCTTT. This translates into CASSLDGTGWAFF. V gene TRBV7-2 combines with J gene TRBJ1-1; TRBD1 agrees at 9 bases. The V gene end was trimmed by 1 base and the J gene end by 11 bases; junction bases not matched to a gene: 5. The CDR3 is 13 residues long. Germline lookup yields CDR1 SGHTA and CDR2 FQGNSA.

This chain links TRBV10-3 with TRBJ2-5; TRBD1 matches at 8 bases. V gave up 10 bases and J gave up 4 bases; unmatched junction bases: 2. This CDR3 has 11 residues. Looked up from germline, CDR1 is ENHRY and CDR2 is SYGVKD. DNA of the CDR3: TGTGCCACCGGGACAGGAGAGACCCAGTACTTC. Protein: CATGTGETQYF.

The V and J genes are TRBV11-1 and TRBJ2-2; 7 bases are shared with TRBD1. This CDR3 spans 15 amino acids. CDR1 and CDR2 from the germline V gene are SGHAT and FQDESV (reference sequence). The V gene end was trimmed by 2 bases and the J gene end by 7 bases; junction bases not matched to a gene: 7. The CDR3 region has the DNA TGTGCCAGCAGCTTAAGACAGGGCCTCTACGGGGAGCTGTTTTTT. Translating gives CASSLRQGLYGELFF.

The rearrangement joins TRBV29-1 to TRBJ2-7, with 9 bases identical to TRBD1. Unmatched junction bases numbered 4, after V lost 6 bases and J lost 4 bases. From germline, CDR1 is SQVTM and CDR2 ANQGSEA. The CDR3 has 12 amino acids. CDR3 nucleotides: TGCAGCGTAACAGGGGGCGGGTACGAGCAGTACTTC. Translated: CSVTGGGYEQYF.